This T cell receptor beta chain emerged from a study of T cell responses to AZD1222 COVID-19 vaccine. Only in-frame clones appear in the TCRdb table, and some are missing; sequencing was by immunoSEQ multiplex PCR. This table has 90,000 to 100,000 clones, 85% appearing once. Germline assignment: CDR1 MNHEY and CDR2 SMNVEV (reference sequence). Trimming cost V 5 bases and J 7 bases, with 18 bases left between them. The CDR3 runs 14 residues. The specimen comprised peripheral blood, sampled 28 days after the second AZD1222 dose. The TCR comes from an adult who received the AZD1222 COVID-19 vaccine. This chain connects TRBV27 to TRBJ2-7; D might be TRBD1 (5 bases). As DNA, the CDR3 is TGTGCCAGCAGTCCGCTAACCCCAGGGTTAGAGCAGTACTTC. Protein product: CASSPLTPGLEQYF.